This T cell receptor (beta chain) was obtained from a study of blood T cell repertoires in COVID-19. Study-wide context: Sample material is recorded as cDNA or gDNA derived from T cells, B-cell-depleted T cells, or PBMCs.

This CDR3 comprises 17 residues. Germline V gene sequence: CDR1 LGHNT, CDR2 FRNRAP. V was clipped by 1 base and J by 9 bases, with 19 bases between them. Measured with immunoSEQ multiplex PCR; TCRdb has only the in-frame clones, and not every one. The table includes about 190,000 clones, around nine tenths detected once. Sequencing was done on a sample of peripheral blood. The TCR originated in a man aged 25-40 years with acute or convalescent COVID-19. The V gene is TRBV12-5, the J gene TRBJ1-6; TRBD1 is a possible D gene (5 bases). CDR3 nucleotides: TGTGCTAGTGGTTTGGACGTTACCGCCAGGGTCGGTTCACCCCTCCACTTT. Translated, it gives CASGLDVTARVGSPLHF.